This TCR beta chain is from a study of blood T cell repertoires in COVID-19. Study information: T cells, B-cell-depleted T cells, or PBMCs supplied cDNA or gDNA.

Someone with COVID-19 had been met by exposed participants within 2 weeks before study entry. Sequencing used immunoSEQ multiplex PCR; TCRdb keeps in-frame clones, though not all of them. The sample includes approximately 280,000 clones, approximately 80% of them seen just once. The CDR3 is 14 residues long. CDR1 is MNHEY, CDR2 SVGAGI, per germline. J lost 5 bases, V lost 7 bases, and 9 bases had no gene match. This receptor was identified in a man between 40 and 49 years old who had been exposed to COVID-19. J is TRBJ2-7 and V is TRBV6-5; 9 nucleotides agree with TRBD1. The sequenced material came from PBMCs or T cells enriched from blood (not recorded which). CDR3 DNA: TGTGCCAGCACCCCAACAGGGGGCGGTGACGAGCAGTACTTC. Protein: CASTPTGGGDEQYF.